Following are 10 T cell receptor beta chains from one sample sequenced in a study of tissue T cells after allogeneic stem cell transplantation. The protocol was immunoSEQ multiplex PCR, while the TCRdb copy is restricted to in-frame clones and leaves out a portion. The data contain 9,000 to 13,000 clones, 35% to 40% of them singletons. Time point described: mouse harvest day 7 after allogeneic transplant. Tail vein injection delivered 10^7 T-cell-depleted bone marrow cells and 10^6 splenic CD5+ T cells. Sequencing used skin. All receptors derive from a female BALB/c mouse given C57BL/6 T cells with graft-versus-host disease after an allogeneic hematopoietic cell transplant.

This clone was observed once. All gene names here are mouse names. The read falls 1 residue short of the CDR3 end, and the missing part is taken from the germline J gene. V gene TRBV12-2 combines with J gene TRBJ2-5; 7 nucleotides align to TRBD2. The V gene's germline CDR1 is SGHLS and CDR2 HYDKME. This CDR3 contains 13 residues. V lost 1 base and J lost 4; bases outside the gene matches: 1. CDR3 protein: CASSLGGKDTQYF. The part of the CDR3 DNA that was read is TGTGCCAGCTCTCTGGGGGGGAAAGACACCCAGTAC. Using reference TRBV12-2 and TRBJ2-5 for the parts outside the CDR3, the full variable domain is NSGVVQSPRYIIKGKGERSILKCIPISGHLSVAWYQQTQGQELKFFIQHYDKMERDKGNLPSRFSVQQFDDYHSEMNMSALELEDSAVYFCASSLGGKDTQYFGPGTRLLVL.

Concerning this clone itself: Gene labels here are mouse ones. The CDR3 end falls 1 residue outside the read, so it is completed with the germline J gene. The rearrangement links TRBV31 to TRBJ2-4; 10 nucleotides align to TRBD2. Germline CDR1 is GKSSPN and CDR2 is SITVG. CDR3 length: 15 amino acids. V gave up 3 bases and J gave up 2 bases; unmatched junction bases: 5. The CDR3 here is CAWSHGLGVQNTLYF. The CDR3 bases that were read are TGTGCCTGGAGCCACGGACTGGGGGTTCAAAACACCTTGTAC. Combining the CDR3 with reference TRBV31 and TRBJ2-4 gives the whole variable domain AQTIHQWPVAEIKAVGSPLSLGCTIKGKSSPNLYWYWQATGGTLQQLFYSITVGQVESVVQLNLSASRPKDDQFILSTEKLLLSHSGFYLCAWSHGLGVQNTLYFGAGTRLSVL.

Note on this clone: All gene names here are mouse names. The CDR3 is cut off 1 residue early in the read; its end comes from the germline J gene. The chain is built from TRBV31 and TRBJ1-1, with a possible D match to TRBD1 (5 bases). Germline loops: CDR1 GKSSPN, CDR2 SITVG. This CDR3 region has 13 residues. V was trimmed by 4 bases and J by 3 bases, leaving 12 bases between them. The DNA read from the CDR3 is TGTGCCTGGAAAAGGGGCGAGGACACAGAAGTCTTC. Protein product: CAWKRGEDTEVF. The whole CDR3 is CAWKRGEDTEVFF.

Concerning this clone: The genes are named according to mouse. Read data end 1 residue before the CDR3 end; the end is taken from the germline J gene. The rearrangement links TRBV12-1 to TRBJ1-1; D not certain. Germline lookup yields CDR1 SGHSN and CDR2 HYEKVE. V was pared by 0 bases and J by 7 bases, with 11 bases between. The CDR3 runs to 13 residues. The DNA read from the CDR3 is TGTGCCAGCTCTCTCGAAGGCCAGCGAGAAGTCTTC. Translating it yields CASSLEGQREVF. The entire CDR3 is CASSLEGQREVFF.

This clone showed up just a few times. Gene names follow the mouse nomenclature. The CDR3 end is not reached by the read, which stops 1 residue before it; the germline J gene fills it in. This chain uses TRBV13-1 with TRBJ2-4; D possibly corresponds to TRBD1 (6 bases). Germline V gene lookup returns CDR1 NSHNY and CDR2 SYGAGN. This CDR3 has 13 amino acids. V was shortened by 2 bases and J by 7 bases, with 11 bases between the two germline ends. The CDR3 is CASSEQGRDTLYF. The DNA read from the CDR3 is TGTGCCAGCAGTGAACAGGGTAGGGACACCTTGTAC.

As regards this clone: Any gene name here is a mouse gene name. The read halts 1 residue ahead of the CDR3 end, with the missing end drawn from the germline J gene. V usage is TRBV15 and J usage is TRBJ2-5; TRBD2 agrees at 13 bases. Germline CDR1 and CDR2: SGHND and FRSKSL. The junction had 5 bases not matched to a gene; V was cut back by 6 bases and J by 8 bases. The CDR3 runs to 14 residues. CDR3 DNA, as far as it was read: TGTGCCAGCAGGGGGGACTGGGGGGGAGCCACCCAGTAC. This sequence encodes CASRGDWGGATQY. The whole CDR3 sequence reads CASRGDWGGATQYF.

This clone was detected a few times. Gene names and germline refer to mouse. The read halts 1 residue ahead of the CDR3 end, with the missing end drawn from the germline J gene. The rearrangement links TRBV26 to TRBJ2-7, with TRBD2 matching over 10 bases. The CDR3 totals 14 residues. After removal of 4 bases from V and 2 bases from J, the junction contained 2 bases not matched to a gene. Germline V gene sequence: CDR1 KGHPV, CDR2 FQNQEV (reference sequence). Partial CDR3 DNA: TGTGCCAGCAGTCGACTGGGGGGTCCCTATGAACAGTAC. It is translated as CASSRLGGPYEQY. The whole CDR3 protein is CASSRLGGPYEQYF.

Concerning this clone itself: Genes and germline come from the mouse. The CDR3 extends 1 residue past the end of the read, so its final part is completed from the germline J gene. The V and J genes are TRBV13-2 and TRBJ2-4; 7 nucleotides agree with TRBD2. The V gene end was trimmed by 0 bases and the J gene end by 0 bases; junction bases not matched to a gene: 1. The CDR3 length is 15 residues. The germline CDR1 and CDR2 sequences are NNHNN and SYGAGS (reference sequence). The CDR3 bases that were read are TGTGCCAGCGGTGATGGGGGGGGGAGTCAAAACACCTTGTAC. Amino acid sequence: CASGDGGGSQNTLY. Given in full, the CDR3 is CASGDGGGSQNTLYF.

As concerns this clone: Any gene name here is a mouse gene name. The read ends 1 residue before the CDR3 terminus; that terminus is restored from the germline J gene. The chain recombines TRBV13-1 with TRBJ1-5; 8 nucleotides line up with TRBD1. Looked up from germline, CDR1 is NSHNY and CDR2 is SYGAGN. The CDR3 runs to 15 residues. V was pared by 0 bases and J by 1 base, with 0 bases of the junction left unmatched. The DNA read from the CDR3 is TGTGCCAGCAGTGATGGGGACAGGAACAACCAGGCTCCGCTT. Translating it yields CASSDGDRNNQAPL. The entire CDR3 protein reads CASSDGDRNNQAPLF.

This clone was observed a handful of times. Gene names and germline match the mouse. The read ends 1 residue shy of where the CDR3 ends; the end is completed using the germline J gene. This chain joins TRBV19 and TRBJ2-5, with 10 nucleotides matching TRBD2. After removal of 1 base from V and 2 bases from J, the junction contained 1 base not matched to a gene. The CDR3 extends over 15 amino acids. CDR1 is FNHDT and CDR2 is SITEND in the germline V gene (reference sequence). The CDR3 reads CASSINWGGQDTQYF. The DNA read from the CDR3 is TGTGCCAGCAGTATAAACTGGGGGGGCCAAGACACCCAGTAC.